This T cell receptor beta chain was sequenced in a study of CD8+CD57+ T cells in acquired aplastic anemia (dated by TCRdb to between 2017 and 2018). In the study overall: Extracted DNA from sorted CD4+ and CD8+ cells averaged 3.2 ug, ranging from 0.2 to 27.4 ug. CD8+CD57+ expansion was defined as a frequency above the mean frequency observed in healthy subjects. The full study reports these points: Fewer than 30 CD8+ CDR3 sequences were found in both patients and controls but appeared to be highly expressed in patients and within the immunodominant clones of the patients. Between patients and healthy controls, no significant difference in CD8+ Simpson's diversity was found (P=0.060).

V was cut back by 4 bases and J by 6 bases, leaving a gap of 18 bases between them. Looking up the germline V gene yields CDR1 SQVTM and CDR2 ANQGSEA. From the cysteine through the phenylalanine, the CDR3 covers 14 amino acids. Left in the record is the CDR3 DNA by itself, 42 bases read in frame from the first base. The patients picked for sequencing were ones in whom flow cytometry had shown an expansion of CD8+CD57+ cells. Every patient had a diagnosis of severe acquired aplastic anemia based on International Study of Aplastic Anemia and Agranulocytosis and Camitta criteria. No patient had received any therapy when blood was sampled. In the study, sorted CD4+ and CD8+ blood T cells from patients with severe aplastic anemia and from healthy subjects underwent deep sequencing of TCR repertoires. In the USA, patient enrollment took place under clinicaltrials.gov protocols 00001620, 01623167, 00001397, 00071045, 00081523 and 00961064. Ficoll-Paque density gradient centrifugation was used to isolate peripheral blood mononuclear cells. CD4+ and CD8+ T cells were sorted by FACS or magnetic beads before DNA extraction.

TCR beta VDJ combination and CDR3 sequence profiling used genomic DNA as the template. An Illumina HiSeq 2000 was the platform used for TCR repertoire sequencing. The study's processing was this. TRBV/TRBJ rearrangement plots, CDR3 size and DJ length profiles, and Simpson's diversity index were used to evaluate the repertoires. The immunodominant clone was defined as the most abundant DNA sequence in deep sequencing data. CDR3 amino acid sequences were screened for sharing across subjects and were compared with published repertoires and the VDJdb database. TCRdb trimmed public reads at Q25 via fastp, called clones via MiXCR and kept in-frame beta chains. A single entry per CDR3 protein holds the most common genes and DNA from its merged rows. These V and J calls originate from TCRdb's pipeline instead of the authors' own analysis. The sample profile shows 300,000 or so distinct CDR3 sequences; about 50% of them were found once. Together, the top ten hold approximately 1.2% of the sample.

Concerning this clonotype itself: This receptor's antigen is unknown. No quality values exist for individual bases; no much larger clone is one base distant.

The specimen sequenced was sorted CD4+, CD8+, or CD8+CD57+ T cells (not recorded which) from PBMCs. The rearrangement combines TRBV29-1 with TRBJ1-2; TRBD1 might be the D gene, on 5 matching bases. The origin of this receptor is a human donor with aplastic anemia. The sequence in DNA is TGCAGCGTTGTCATCCTACCGGGGGATAATGGCTACACCTTC. Its protein reads: CSVVILPGDNGYTF.